What follows describes a single T cell receptor beta chain. This entry is derived from a study of shared clonotypes between healthy human individuals. Each of the donors was a healthy adult who was HIV-negative and had not had a recent acute infection or vaccination. Into CD45RA+ naive and CD45RA-negative memory subsets, the CD4+ cells were split. The material for each subset, its genomic DNA, was split evenly across several immunoSEQ plates. The data were produced by immunoSEQ multiplex PCR, yet TCRdb's version contains in-frame clones alone and is incomplete. In the table there are about 2.4 million clones, approximately 93% of which are singletons. Germline CDR1 SGHDT, CDR2 YYEEEE. This CDR3 has 12 residues. V was trimmed by 2 bases and J by 4 bases, leaving 6 bases between them.

The V call is TRBV5-6, the J call TRBJ1-2, with unresolved D. The sample taken for sequencing was naive CD4+ T cells from PBMCs. Subset of the sample: CD45RA+ positively selected. This clonotype originated in a man aged 18 to 30 in good health. Some clones in this sample may be carry-over from other donors' samples. CDR3 sequence (DNA): TGTGCCAGCAGCTTCCGGACCTATGGCTACACCTTC. It translates to CASSFRTYGYTF. Full variable domain (missing parts from reference TRBV5-6 and TRBJ1-2): DAGVTQSPTHLIKTRGQQVTLRCSPKSGHDTVSWYQQALGQGPQFIFQYYEEEERQRGNFPDRFSGHQFPNYSSELNVNALLLGDSALYLCASSFRTYGYTFGSGTRLTVV.